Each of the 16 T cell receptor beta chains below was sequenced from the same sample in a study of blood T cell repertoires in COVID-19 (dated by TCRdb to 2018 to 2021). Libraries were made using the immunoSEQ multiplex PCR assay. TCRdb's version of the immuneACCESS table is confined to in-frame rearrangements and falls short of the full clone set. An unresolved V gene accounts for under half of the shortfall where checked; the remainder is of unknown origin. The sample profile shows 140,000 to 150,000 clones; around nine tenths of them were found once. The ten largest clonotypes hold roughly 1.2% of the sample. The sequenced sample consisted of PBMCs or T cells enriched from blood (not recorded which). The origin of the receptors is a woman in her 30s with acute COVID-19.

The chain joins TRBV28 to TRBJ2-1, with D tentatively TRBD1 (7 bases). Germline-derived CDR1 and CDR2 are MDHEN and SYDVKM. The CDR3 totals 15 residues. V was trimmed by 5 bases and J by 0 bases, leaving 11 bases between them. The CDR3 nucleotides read TGTGCCAGCAGTCCAGGGGGGAGCTCCTACAATGAGCAGTTCTTC. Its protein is CASSPGGSSYNEQFF. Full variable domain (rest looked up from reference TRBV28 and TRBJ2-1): DVKVTQSSRYLVKRTGEKVFLECVQDMDHENMFWYRQDPGLGLRLIYFSYDVKMKEKGDIPEGYSVSREKKERFSLILESASTNQTSMYLCASSPGGSSYNEQFFGPGTRLTVL.

The CDR3, as DNA: TGTGCCAGCAGTACCGGGACAGGGGGCCTTACTGAAGCTTTCTTT. It encodes CASSTGTGGLTEAFF. The chain has TRBV28 and TRBJ1-1, with 12 bases lining up with TRBD1. Trimming took 5 bases from V and 5 from J; bases not matched to a gene: 6. The CDR3 spans 15 residues. The germline CDR1 and CDR2 sequences are MDHEN and SYDVKM.

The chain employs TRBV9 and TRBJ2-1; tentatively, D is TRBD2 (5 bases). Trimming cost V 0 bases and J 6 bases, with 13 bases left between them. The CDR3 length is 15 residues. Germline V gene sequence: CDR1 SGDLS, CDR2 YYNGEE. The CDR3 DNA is TGTGCCAGCAGCGTAGGACGGGATTCCACCAATGAGCAGTTCTTC. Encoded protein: CASSVGRDSTNEQFF.

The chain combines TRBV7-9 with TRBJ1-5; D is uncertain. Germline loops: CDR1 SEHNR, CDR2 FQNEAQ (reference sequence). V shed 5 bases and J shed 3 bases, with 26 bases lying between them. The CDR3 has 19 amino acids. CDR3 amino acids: CASSLTPGHLGSSNQPQHF. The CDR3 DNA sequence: TGTGCCAGCAGCCTCACCCCTGGTCACTTGGGGAGCTCCAATCAGCCCCAGCATTTT.

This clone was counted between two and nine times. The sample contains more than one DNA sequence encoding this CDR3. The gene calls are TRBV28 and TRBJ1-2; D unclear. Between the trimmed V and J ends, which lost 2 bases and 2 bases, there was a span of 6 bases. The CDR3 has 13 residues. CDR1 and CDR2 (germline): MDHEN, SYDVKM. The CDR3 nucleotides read TGTGCCAGCAGTTTAACGGGAAACTATGGCTACACCTTC. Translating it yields CASSLTGNYGYTF.

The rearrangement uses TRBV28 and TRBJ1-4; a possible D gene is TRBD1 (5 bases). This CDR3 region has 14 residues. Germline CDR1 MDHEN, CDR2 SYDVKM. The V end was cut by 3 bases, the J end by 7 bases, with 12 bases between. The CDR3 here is CASSFGGSSEKLFF. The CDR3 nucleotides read TGTGCCAGCAGTTTCGGGGGGAGTTCTGAAAAACTGTTTTTT.

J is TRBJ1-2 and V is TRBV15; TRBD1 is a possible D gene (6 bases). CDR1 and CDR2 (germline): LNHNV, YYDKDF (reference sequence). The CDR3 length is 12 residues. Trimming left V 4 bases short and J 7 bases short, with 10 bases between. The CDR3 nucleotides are TGTGCCACCAGCACAACAGGGACTGGCTACACCTTC. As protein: CATSTTGTGYTF.

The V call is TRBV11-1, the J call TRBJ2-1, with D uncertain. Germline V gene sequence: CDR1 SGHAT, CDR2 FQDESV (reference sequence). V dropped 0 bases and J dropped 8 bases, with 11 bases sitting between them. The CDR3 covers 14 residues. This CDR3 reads CASSLAHEAYEQFF. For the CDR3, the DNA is TGTGCCAGCAGCTTAGCGCATGAGGCCTATGAGCAGTTCTTC.

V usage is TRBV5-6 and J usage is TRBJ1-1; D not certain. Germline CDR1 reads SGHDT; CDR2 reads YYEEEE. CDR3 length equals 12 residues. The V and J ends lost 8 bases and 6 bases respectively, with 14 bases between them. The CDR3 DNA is TGTGCCAGTCGGACGGGGTGGTCTGAAGCTTTCTTT. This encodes CASRTGWSEAFF. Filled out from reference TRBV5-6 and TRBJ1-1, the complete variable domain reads DAGVTQSPTHLIKTRGQQVTLRCSPKSGHDTVSWYQQALGQGPQFIFQYYEEEERQRGNFPDRFSGHQFPNYSSELNVNALLLGDSALYLCASRTGWSEAFFGQGTRLTVV.

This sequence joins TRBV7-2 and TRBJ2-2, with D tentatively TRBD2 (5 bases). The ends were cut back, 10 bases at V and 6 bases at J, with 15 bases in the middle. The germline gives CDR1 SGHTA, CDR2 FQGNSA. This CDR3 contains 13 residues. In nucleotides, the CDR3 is TGTGCCACCTCCCGGCCGGGATCCGGGGAGCTGTTTTTT. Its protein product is CATSRPGSGELFF.

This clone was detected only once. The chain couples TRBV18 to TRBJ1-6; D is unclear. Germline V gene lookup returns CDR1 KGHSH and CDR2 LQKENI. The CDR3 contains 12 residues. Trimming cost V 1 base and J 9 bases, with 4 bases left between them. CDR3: CASSPLSSPLHF. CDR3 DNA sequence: TGTGCCAGCTCACCACTGAGTTCACCCCTCCACTTT.

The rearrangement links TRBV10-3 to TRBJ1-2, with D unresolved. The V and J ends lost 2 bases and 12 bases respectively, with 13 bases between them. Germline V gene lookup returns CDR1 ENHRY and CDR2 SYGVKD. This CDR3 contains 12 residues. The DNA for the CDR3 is TGTGCCATCAGTGAGGATTTTATGGAGCACACCTTC. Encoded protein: CAISEDFMEHTF.

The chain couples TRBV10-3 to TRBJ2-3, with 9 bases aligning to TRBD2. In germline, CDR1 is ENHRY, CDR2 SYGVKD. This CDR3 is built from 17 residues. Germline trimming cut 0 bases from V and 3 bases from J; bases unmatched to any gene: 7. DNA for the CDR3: TGTGCCATCAGTGAGTCTCTAGCGGGGATGGGGACAGATACGCAGTATTTT. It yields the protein CAISESLAGMGTDTQYF.

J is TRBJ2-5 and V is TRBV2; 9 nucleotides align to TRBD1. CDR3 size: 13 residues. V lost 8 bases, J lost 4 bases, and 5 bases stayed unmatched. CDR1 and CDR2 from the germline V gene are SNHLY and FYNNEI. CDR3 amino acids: CASAMTGGETQYF. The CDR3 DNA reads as TGTGCCAGCGCGATGACAGGGGGAGAGACCCAGTACTTC.

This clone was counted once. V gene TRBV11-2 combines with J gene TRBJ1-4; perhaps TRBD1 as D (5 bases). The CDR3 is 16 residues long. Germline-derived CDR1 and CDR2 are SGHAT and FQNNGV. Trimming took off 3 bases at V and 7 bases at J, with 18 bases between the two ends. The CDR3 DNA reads TGTGCCAGCAGCTTGGGATCTCGGGGGTCTGGTGAAAAACTGTTTTTT. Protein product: CASSLGSRGSGEKLFF.

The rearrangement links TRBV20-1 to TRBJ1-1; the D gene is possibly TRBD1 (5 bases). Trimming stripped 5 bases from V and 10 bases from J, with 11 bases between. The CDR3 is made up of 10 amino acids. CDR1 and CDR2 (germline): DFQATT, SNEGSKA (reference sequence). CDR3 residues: CSAVTVGAFF. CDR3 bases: TGCAGTGCTGTGACAGTGGGAGCTTTCTTT.